The source of this T cell receptor (beta chain) is a study of T cell responses to AZD1222 COVID-19 vaccine. V was trimmed by 1 base and J by 0 bases, leaving 10 bases between them. The germline CDR1 and CDR2 sequences are LNHDA and SQIVND (reference sequence). The CDR3 runs to 16 residues. Sequenced by immunoSEQ multiplex PCR; TCRdb stores in-frame clones only, minus some. The sample records roughly 100,000 clones, roughly 83% being singletons. The sample consisted of peripheral blood, taken on day 0 of AZD1222 vaccination. The origin of this receptor is an adult in good health. The J gene is TRBJ1-5, the V gene TRBV19; D gene uncertain. The CDR3 sequence: CASSIGQSYSNQPQHF. In DNA form, the CDR3 reads TGTGCCAGTAGTATAGGCCAATCGTATAGCAATCAGCCCCAGCATTTT.